What follows are 8 T cell receptor beta chains derived from one specimen sequenced in a study of blood T cell repertoires in COVID-19. Sequencing used immunoSEQ multiplex PCR; TCRdb keeps in-frame clones, though not all of them. The sample yields a few hundred thousand clones, over 75% seen once. Sequenced sample: PBMCs or T cells enriched from blood (not recorded which). The receptors were sampled from a middle-aged woman who had been exposed to COVID-19.

The CDR3 DNA follows: TGTGCCAGCAGCTTAGATCTATCGAGTTCCTACAATGAGCAGTTCTTC. The encoded protein is CASSLDLSSSYNEQFF. V is TRBV11-3 and J is TRBJ2-1; D is unclear. In germline, CDR1 is SGHNT, CDR2 YENEEA. The V end was cut by 0 bases, the J end by 1 base, with 10 bases between. The length of the CDR3 is 16 residues.

The V and J genes are TRBV4-3 and TRBJ2-7; 7 nucleotides line up with TRBD2. This CDR3 region has 14 residues. The V segment lost 2 bases and the J segment 3 bases; nucleotides outside the gene matches: 4. The germline V gene has CDR1 LGHNA and CDR2 YSLEER. CDR3 protein: CASSQLVAGYEQYV. The CDR3 region has the DNA TGCGCCAGCAGCCAATTGGTAGCGGGCTACGAGCAGTACGTC.

This chain links TRBV10-3 with TRBJ1-2; TRBD1 matches 7 bases. The length of the CDR3 is 16 residues. Unmatched junction bases numbered 7, after V lost 2 bases and J lost 1 base. CDR1 ENHRY and CDR2 SYGVKD come from the germline V gene. The CDR3 DNA follows: TGTGCCATCAGTGAGCGGACGGGACAGCTTAACTATGGCTACACCTTC. Residues: CAISERTGQLNYGYTF.

The table lists this clone with a few counts. The V gene is TRBV7-9, the J gene TRBJ1-2, with TRBD1 matching over 11 bases. Germline CDR1 SEHNR, CDR2 FQNEAQ (reference sequence). This CDR3 is built from 12 residues. V dropped 10 bases and J dropped 7; count of bases not matched to a gene: 5. CDR3 sequence reads: CATGDRGGGYTF. The CDR3 nucleotides are TGTGCCACCGGGGACAGGGGGGGTGGCTACACCTTC.

The genes are TRBV2 and TRBJ1-5, with D perhaps TRBD1 (6 bases). From germline, CDR1 is SNHLY and CDR2 FYNNEI. The CDR3 runs 16 residues. The ends were cut back, 7 bases at V and 0 bases at J, with 16 bases in the middle. The CDR3 here is CASTSRGGYSNQPQHF. The CDR3 bases are TGTGCCAGCACCTCGAGGGGGGGCTATAGCAATCAGCCCCAGCATTTT.

The gene calls are TRBV13 and TRBJ2-1; TRBD1 is a possible D gene (6 bases). Per germline, CDR1 PRHDT and CDR2 FYEKMQ (reference sequence). Trimming removed 2 bases at V and 2 bases at J, with 13 bases between. The CDR3 length is 16 residues. The CDR3 DNA reads as TGTGCCAGCAGCTTACCTTTAGACAGGACCTACAATGAGCAGTTCTTC. It yields the protein CASSLPLDRTYNEQFF.

The chain is built from TRBV4-3 and TRBJ1-2; unclear D gene. The V gene lost 3 bases and the J gene lost 1 base, with 9 bases spanning the gap. The germline V gene has CDR1 LGHNA and CDR2 YSLEER. CDR3 size: 14 residues. The CDR3 protein is CASSQGRNNYGYTF. The CDR3 DNA reads as TGCGCCAGCAGCCAGGGGAGAAATAACTATGGCTACACCTTC.

V is TRBV7-9 and J is TRBJ1-2; D is ambiguous. The CDR3 runs 14 residues. Germline CDR1 is SEHNR and CDR2 is FQNEAQ (reference sequence). V lost 3 bases and J lost 4, with 12 bases in between. The CDR3, as DNA: TGTGCCAGCAGCTTGGAGAGGCCTACCTATGGCTACACCTTC. The encoded protein is CASSLERPTYGYTF.